A selection of T cell receptor beta chains follows, all from one sample in a study of blood T cell repertoires in COVID-19. Assay: immunoSEQ multiplex PCR; the TCRdb copy retains only in-frame clones and omits some. The data show under 450,000 clones, approximately 90% seen once. The sequencing sample was made of PBMCs or T cells enriched from blood (not recorded which). These receptors were taken from a woman between 35 and 50 years old who had been exposed to COVID-19. The CDR3 runs from the conserved cysteine through the conserved F or W. D genes are given only for firm matches. Only part of the rows carry a size: once, few, many, or a class if the clone is expanded.

V,J,D,size,DNA,CDR3
TRBV19,TRBJ1-4,NA,few,TGTGCCAGTAGTAACAGGGCTAATGAAAAACTGTTTTTT,CASSNRANEKLFF
TRBV5-1,TRBJ1-2,TRBD1,NA,TGCGCCAGCAGCCCGGACAGGGGCACCTATGGCTACACCTTC,CASSPDRGTYGYTF
TRBV19,TRBJ1-5,NA,NA,TGTGCCAGTTCATTTCGGGGCAATCAGCCCCAGCATTTT,CASSFRGNQPQHF
TRBV27,TRBJ2-4,NA,NA,TGTGCCAGCAGCTGGACAGACTCAAACATTCAGTACTTC,CASSWTDSNIQYF
TRBV5-5,TRBJ2-2,TRBD1,NA,TGTGCCAGCCTTGACCCGGGACAGGGGGCGACCGGGGAGCTGTTTTTT,CASLDPGQGATGELFF
TRBV18,TRBJ2-5,TRBD2,NA,TGTGCCAGCTCACCAGGGACTAGGGCTCAAGAGACCCAGTACTTC,CASSPGTRAQETQYF
TRBV6-5,TRBJ1-3,NA,NA,TGTGCCAGCAGTAGGCGGGACGGCTCTGGAAACACCATATATTTT,CASSRRDGSGNTIYF
TRBV11-2,TRBJ1-4,TRBD1,NA,TGTGCCAGCAGCTTAGAGGACAGGGGCCGAGAAAAACTGTTTTTT,CASSLEDRGREKLFF
TRBV2,TRBJ2-1,NA,NA,TGTGCCAGGAGTAGGGGGGAAGCGGGAAATGAGCAGTTCTTC,CARSRGEAGNEQFF
TRBV13,TRBJ1-1,TRBD1,NA,TGTGCCAGCAGCTACCGGACAGGGAGTACTGAAGCTTTCTTT,CASSYRTGSTEAFF
TRBV7-9,TRBJ1-1,NA,NA,TGTGCCAGCAGCTTAGCCGGCTTGGGAGGGACTGAAGCTTTCTTT,CASSLAGLGGTEAFF
TRBV19,TRBJ1-1,TRBD1,NA,TGTGCCAGTAGTATTGCTGGGACAGTTCTGAACACTGAAGCTTTCTTT,CASSIAGTVLNTEAFF
TRBV27,TRBJ2-7,NA,NA,TGTGCCAGCAGTTTCCAGCGGTCCAACTACGAGCAGTACTTC,CASSFQRSNYEQYF
TRBV15,TRBJ1-3,NA,NA,TGTGCCACCAGCTCCAAGAGGGTCTCTGGAAACACCATATATTTT,CATSSKRVSGNTIYF
TRBV7-9,TRBJ1-2,NA,NA,TGTGCCAGCAGCAGGTCGGGACAATCGGATGGCTACACCTTC,CASSRSGQSDGYTF
TRBV7-9,TRBJ2-1,NA,few,TGTGCCAGCAGCCCTCCAGCGGGCTCCTACAATGAGCAGTTCTTC,CASSPPAGSYNEQFF
TRBV14,TRBJ1-2,NA,NA,TGTGCCAGCAGCCAAGATGGAGGGGAAGACTATGGCTACACCTTC,CASSQDGGEDYGYTF
TRBV24-1,TRBJ1-1,NA,few,TGTGCCACCAGTAGCGGACTGAACACTGAAGCTTTCTTT,CATSSGLNTEAFF
TRBV19,TRBJ2-1,NA,once,TGTGCCAGTAGTGTTACCTACAATGAGCAGTTCTTC,CASSVTYNEQFF
TRBV4-1,TRBJ1-4,NA,NA,TGCGCCAGCAGCCAAGGATCACTAGCAACTAATGAAAAACTGTTTTTT,CASSQGSLATNEKLFF
TRBV3-1/TRBV3-2,TRBJ1-2,NA,NA,TGTGCCAGCAGCCAATCTCCAGGGAACTATGGCTACACCTTC,CASSQSPGNYGYTF
TRBV7-3,TRBJ2-3,TRBD2,NA,TGTGCCAGCAGCTTAACGCCCGTGGGCCTATTCGGGACTAGCGGGTATTCTAGCACAGATACGCAGTATTTT,CASSLTPVGLFGTSGYSSTDTQYF
TRBV6-5,TRBJ1-2,NA,NA,TGTGCCAGCAGTTACTCCGGGGGAGGCTACACCTTC,CASSYSGGGYTF
TRBV7-9,TRBJ1-2,NA,NA,TGTGCCAGCAGATACAACGGGACGGGGGGTGAGGGCTACACCTTC,CASRYNGTGGEGYTF
TRBV2,TRBJ1-5,NA,NA,TGTGCCAGCAGTGGACAGACAGGATCGGATCAGCCCCAGCATTTT,CASSGQTGSDQPQHF
TRBV19,TRBJ1-3,TRBD1,NA,TGTGCCAGTAGGGGGACAGGGTTTGGAAACACCATATATTTT,CASRGTGFGNTIYF
TRBV9,TRBJ1-4,NA,NA,TGTGCCAGCAGCGTCGGACTAGGCGTAAATGAAAAACTGTTTTTT,CASSVGLGVNEKLFF
TRBV2,TRBJ1-3,NA,NA,TGTGCCAGCAGTGATAGAAACACCATATATTTT,CASSDRNTIYF
TRBV6-5,TRBJ2-1,NA,NA,TGTGCCAGTGGACAGTTCTCCTACAATGAGCAGTTCTTC,CASGQFSYNEQFF
TRBV6-5,TRBJ1-2,NA,NA,TGTGCCAGCACCCAACTCGGACACGGAACCTATGGCTACACCTTC,CASTQLGHGTYGYTF
TRBV18,TRBJ1-2,TRBD1,NA,TGTGCCAGCTCATTAACAGGGGAGTGGGGCACCTTC,CASSLTGEWGTF
TRBV30,TRBJ1-3,NA,NA,TGTGCCTGGAGTGTACAGGGAAACTCCATATATTTT,CAWSVQGNSIYF
TRBV27,TRBJ1-6,NA,few,TGTGCCAGCAGTTCATGGGGAGGCATGTATAATTCACCCCTCCACTTT,CASSSWGGMYNSPLHF
TRBV15,TRBJ1-5,NA,NA,TGTGCCACCAGCAGAGACCCAAGCCCCAATCAGCCCCAGCATTTT,CATSRDPSPNQPQHF
TRBV19,TRBJ2-2,TRBD2,NA,TGTGCCAGTATTAGCGGGGGGAACACCGGGGAGCTGTTTTTT,CASISGGNTGELFF
TRBV6-5,TRBJ2-7,TRBD1,once,TGTGCCAGCAGTTACCGAGTCGGACAGGCCTCCTACGAGCAGTACTTC,CASSYRVGQASYEQYF
TRBV4-3,TRBJ1-2,NA,NA,TGCGCCAGCAGCCAAGAAAGGGGCCTTAGTTATGGCTACACCTTC,CASSQERGLSYGYTF
TRBV7-2,TRBJ1-2,TRBD1,NA,TGTGCCAGCGCCAATGGGCAGGGGGCTCGGGGCTACACCTTC,CASANGQGARGYTF
TRBV12-3/TRBV12-4,TRBJ1-4,NA,NA,TGTGCCAGCAGTCTAACCCTTCAAAAACTGTTTTTT,CASSLTLQKLFF
TRBV5-1,TRBJ2-1,NA,NA,TGCGCCAGCAGCTTGGACCCCCAGTGGGGCTCTGAGCAGTTCTTC,CASSLDPQWGSEQFF
TRBV12-5,TRBJ2-2,NA,NA,TGTGCTAGTGGTTGGATCGTCAGGGGGGAGAACACCGGGGAGCTGTTTTTT,CASGWIVRGENTGELFF
TRBV11-2,TRBJ1-2,NA,NA,TGTGCCAGCAGTCCGAGGACAACAGTCTATGGCTACACCTTC,CASSPRTTVYGYTF
TRBV2,TRBJ1-3,NA,NA,TGTGCCAGCCGCCGGGGCTCTGGAAACACCATATATTTT,CASRRGSGNTIYF
TRBV27,TRBJ2-1,TRBD1,NA,TGTGCCATCAGACTCGGGACAGAATCTAATGAGCAGTTCTTC,CAIRLGTESNEQFF
TRBV7-9,TRBJ2-3,NA,NA,TGTGCCAGCAGCTTATCGGATACGCAGTATTTT,CASSLSDTQYF
TRBV18,TRBJ2-1,TRBD2,NA,TGTGCCAGCTCACCAGTGACTAGCGGGAGAGCCCACTCCTACAATGAGCAGTTCTTC,CASSPVTSGRAHSYNEQFF
TRBV12-3/TRBV12-4,TRBJ2-7,NA,NA,TGTGCCAGCAGCCGGCGGGGCCCGTACGAGCAGTACTTC,CASSRRGPYEQYF
TRBV30,TRBJ2-1,TRBD2,NA,TGTGCCTGGAGTCGTACGGGATGGGAGGGGCTCTACAATGAGCAGTTCTTC,CAWSRTGWEGLYNEQFF
TRBV5-1,TRBJ1-2,NA,NA,TGCGCCAGCAGCCCGGCGAGGGGGATCTCTGGCTACACCTTC,CASSPARGISGYTF
TRBV27,TRBJ1-6,NA,NA,TGTGCCAGCAGCCCGGACAGCTTGTATAATTCACCCCTCCACTTT,CASSPDSLYNSPLHF
TRBV6-5,TRBJ1-1,TRBD1,NA,TGTGCCAGCAGTCCAGACAGGGGTTGGACTGAAGCTTTCTTT,CASSPDRGWTEAFF
TRBV5-1,TRBJ2-1,TRBD1,NA,TGCGCCAGCAGCTTTGGCAGGGGGCCGGACAATGAGCAGTTCTTC,CASSFGRGPDNEQFF
TRBV2,TRBJ1-6,NA,NA,TGTGCCAGCAAGCGAACGGGACACAATAATTCACCCCTCCACTTT,CASKRTGHNNSPLHF
TRBV9,TRBJ2-4,NA,NA,TGTGCCAGCGCCCCCAGGGTAGGGCTAGCCAAAAACATTCAGTACTTC,CASAPRVGLAKNIQYF
TRBV2,TRBJ1-5,TRBD1,NA,TGTGCCAGCAGTGAAGAGGGGACAGGGAATCAGCCCCAGCATTTT,CASSEEGTGNQPQHF
TRBV7-3,TRBJ1-1,TRBD1,NA,TGTGCCAGCAGCTTACTACAGGGGGCGGGAGCTTTCTTT,CASSLLQGAGAFF